These 14 T cell receptor beta chains were sequenced from one sample in a study of OX40 agonist ivuxolimab in advanced cancers. Libraries were prepared by immunoSEQ multiplex PCR; TCRdb keeps only in-frame clonotypes and omits some of them. Seen here are about 96,000 clones, around 80% observed once, and the top ten hold around 5.8%. The sequences come from CD4+ or CD8+ T cells sorted from blood, collected in a trial of the OX40 agonist ivuxolimab. The receptors were sampled from an adult with an advanced solid tumor such as melanoma, head and neck, liver or kidney cancer.

This rearrangement joins TRBV12-5 to TRBJ2-7, with D hard to call. CDR3 size: 12 residues. Trimming cost V 1 base and J 6 bases, with 7 bases left between them. The germline V gene encodes CDR1 LGHNT and CDR2 FRNRAP. The CDR3 DNA reads as TGTGCTAGTGGTTTGGGTCCTTCCGAGCAGTACTTC. Translating it yields CASGLGPSEQYF.

The CDR3 loop reads CASSQDLIDYTIYF. CDR3 in DNA: TGTGCCAGCAGCCAAGATCTTATAGATTACACCATATATTTT. The chain employs TRBV4-2 and TRBJ1-3; D unresolved. Trimming removed 0 bases from V and 8 bases from J, with 11 bases in between. The CDR3 is 14 residues long. The V gene's germline CDR1 is LGHNA and CDR2 YNFKEQ.

The rearrangement links TRBV7-9 to TRBJ1-5; possibly TRBD1 for D (6 bases). The germline CDR1 and CDR2 sequences are SEHNR and FQNEAQ (reference sequence). This CDR3 has 15 amino acids. V was trimmed by 5 bases and J by 3 bases, leaving 14 bases between them. CDR3 in amino acids: CASSPGTRPNQPQHF. For the CDR3, the DNA is TGTGCCAGCAGCCCCGGGACACGACCCAATCAGCCCCAGCATTTT.

This chain connects TRBV9 to TRBJ2-1, with a tentative D call TRBD2 (5 bases). V was clipped by 0 bases and J by 2 bases, with 9 bases between them. Germline V gene lookup returns CDR1 SGDLS and CDR2 YYNGEE. The CDR3 has 15 residues. CDR3 nucleotides: TGTGCCAGCAGCGTAGGAGGGAGTACCTACAATGAGCAGTTCTTC. Translated, it gives CASSVGGSTYNEQFF.

The V call is TRBV5-5, the J call TRBJ2-3, with D uncertain. The CDR3 runs 12 residues. The V end was cut by 1 base, the J end by 5 bases, with 5 bases between. The germline gives CDR1 SGHKS, CDR2 YYEKEE (reference sequence). CDR3 residues: CASSLLGDTQYF. The CDR3 nucleotides read TGTGCCAGCAGCTTGCTGGGAGATACGCAGTATTTT.

Here the CDR3 DNA reads TGTGCCAGTAGACCGCTAGCGAGACCGTCCGGGGAGCTGTTTTTT. Protein product: CASRPLARPSGELFF. The rearrangement uses TRBV19 and TRBJ2-2, with D possibly TRBD2 on 6 matching bases. V was cut by 6 bases and J by 6 bases, with 17 bases left in between. CDR1 LNHDA and CDR2 SQIVND come from the germline V gene (reference sequence). There are 15 residues in the CDR3.

The table lists this clone with a count of one. The rearrangement joins TRBV5-4 to TRBJ2-1, with 10 bases aligning to TRBD1. Per germline, CDR1 SGHNT and CDR2 YYREEE (reference sequence). This CDR3 is 14 amino acids long. J gave up 6 bases and V 3 bases, and 3 bases lay outside the gene matches. Written as DNA, the CDR3 is TGTGCCAGCAGCTCGACAGGGGGCATCAATGAGCAGTTCTTC. Amino acid sequence: CASSSTGGINEQFF.

The rearrangement joins TRBV7-2 to TRBJ1-1; no clear D. Between the trimmed V and J ends, which lost 3 bases and 0 bases, there was a span of 5 bases. This CDR3 comprises 13 residues. CDR1 SGHTA and CDR2 FQGNSA come from the germline V gene. The CDR3 DNA reads TGTGCCAGCAGCTTGTCCATGAACACTGAAGCTTTCTTT. Translating gives CASSLSMNTEAFF. The full variable domain, rest sourced from reference TRBV7-2 and TRBJ1-1, is GAGVSQSPSNKVTEKGKDVELRCDPISGHTALYWYRQSLGQGLEFLIYFQGNSAPDKSGLPSDRFSAERTGGSVSTLTIQRTQQEDSAVYLCASSLSMNTEAFFGQGTRLTVV.

V is TRBV7-2 and J is TRBJ2-7; TRBD1 or TRBD2 may be the D gene (5 bases each). The length of the CDR3 is 14 residues. Germline V gene lookup returns CDR1 SGHTA and CDR2 FQGNSA. Trimming cost V 1 base and J 7 bases, with 14 bases left between them. The CDR3 nucleotides read TGTGCCAGCAGCTTAGGGGCAAGATGGGGGGAGCAGTACTTC. Translation: CASSLGARWGEQYF.

The chain uses TRBV27 and TRBJ2-3; D remains ambiguous. This CDR3 spans 14 amino acids. V dropped 6 bases and J dropped 0 bases, with 10 bases sitting between them. Germline CDR1 reads MNHEY; CDR2 reads SMNVEV (reference sequence). The DNA of the CDR3 is TGTGCCAGCAGCATTGGATCTAGCACAGATACGCAGTATTTT. Translating gives CASSIGSSTDTQYF.

V and J are TRBV14 and TRBJ1-1, with D unresolved. Germline lookup yields CDR1 SGHDN and CDR2 FVKESK. The CDR3 length is 13 residues. The V and J ends lost 8 bases and 0 bases respectively, with 10 bases between them. This CDR3 is CASGKQMNTEAFF. The CDR3 coding sequence is TGTGCCAGCGGGAAACAGATGAACACTGAAGCTTTCTTT.

This clone was seen only once. This chain uses TRBV5-8 with TRBJ1-2, with D hard to call. The V gene's germline CDR1 is SGHTS and CDR2 YDEGEE. The CDR3 loop spans 11 amino acids. V lost 2 bases and J lost 7, with 6 bases in between. CDR3 region: CASSFGGGYTF. Here the CDR3 DNA reads TGTGCCAGCAGCTTCGGCGGTGGCTACACCTTC.

This sequence joins TRBV12-5 and TRBJ2-6; possibly TRBD1 for D (5 bases). V lost 5 bases, J lost 5 bases, and 19 bases lay in between. This CDR3 comprises 17 residues. CDR1 and CDR2 from the germline V gene are LGHNT and FRNRAP. The CDR3: CASGQHAGQSRANVLTF. The CDR3 DNA is TGTGCTAGTGGTCAACACGCAGGACAAAGTCGGGCCAACGTCCTGACTTTC.

The V call is TRBV9, the J call TRBJ2-1; no firm D call. Trimming took off 5 bases at V and 0 bases at J, with 9 bases between the two ends. The CDR3 spans 14 residues. Germline V gene sequence: CDR1 SGDLS, CDR2 YYNGEE. The CDR3 sequence is CASSQKSSYNEQFF. CDR3 DNA: TGTGCCAGCAGTCAGAAGAGCTCCTACAATGAGCAGTTCTTC.